The 27 T cell receptor beta chains below all came from one sample that was sequenced in a study of Graves' ophthalmopathy and Graves' hyperthyroidism. RNA transcripts yielded amplified TCR beta CDR3 regions. RT-PCR in the first round used HTBI primers; a second-round multiplex PCR followed. One entry per CDR3 protein results from TCRdb running MiXCR on the multiplex PCR reads. Here the sample spans 300,000 or so distinct CDR3 sequences, about a sixth being singletons. Sample: peripheral blood. Source of these receptors: an adult man with Graves' ophthalmopathy.

The chain joins TRBV5-1 to TRBJ1-1; a weak D match, TRBD1 (5 bases). This CDR3 is built from 14 residues. Between the trimmed V and J ends, which lost 6 bases and 5 bases, there was a span of 17 bases. Germline V CDR1 and CDR2: SGHRS, YFSETQ. CDR3 region: CASTRGSLGTEAFF. Here the CDR3 DNA reads TGCGCCAGCACCCGGGGCTCCTTGGGGACTGAAGCTTTCTTT.

This clonotype was recorded at least ten times. The chain has TRBV11-2 and TRBJ2-7; D is undetermined. The germline V and J ends were trimmed by 5 bases and 0 bases, with 5 bases remaining between them. Germline V gives CDR1 SGHAT, CDR2 FQNNGV. The CDR3 is made up of 12 amino acids. DNA for the CDR3: TGTGCCAGCAGCGCGAGCTCCTACGAGCAGTACTTC. Its protein is CASSASSYEQYF.

This clonotype has at least ten counts. This chain links TRBV11-2 with TRBJ1-1; D is possibly TRBD1 (5 bases). This CDR3 comprises 17 residues. Per germline, CDR1 SGHAT and CDR2 FQNNGV. With 0 bases removed from V and 2 bases from J, the gap between germline ends came to 16 bases. The CDR3 loop reads CASSLDLQETENTEAFF. CDR3 bases: TGTGCCAGCAGCTTAGACCTACAAGAGACAGAAAACACTGAAGCTTTCTTT.

The chain has TRBV27 and TRBJ1-3; 7 positions agree with TRBD1. The CDR3 consists of 13 residues. Germline CDR1 and CDR2: MNHEY and SMNVEV (reference sequence). The J segment lost 5 bases and the V segment lost 9 bases, leaving 7 bases of the junction unmatched. The CDR3 region is CARKQGERNTIYF. CDR3 DNA: TGTGCCAGGAAGCAGGGGGAAAGAAACACCATATATTTT.

The chain links TRBV28 to TRBJ1-2; D not certain. Germline CDR1 reads MDHEN; CDR2 reads SYDVKM. The CDR3 runs 12 residues. V dropped 4 bases and J dropped 4 bases, with 7 bases sitting between them. The CDR3 loop is CASSSRIYGYTF. The CDR3 region has the DNA TGTGCCAGCAGTTCACGGATCTATGGCTACACCTTC.

A few counts support this clonotype. The V call is TRBV4-2, the J call TRBJ2-7; D is unresolved. V was pared by 0 bases and J by 3 bases, with 9 bases between. The V gene's germline CDR1 is LGHNA and CDR2 YNFKEQ. The CDR3 loop spans 14 amino acids. The CDR3 DNA reads TGTGCCAGCAGCCAAGAGGTTGCAGACTACGAGCAGTACTTC. Protein sequence: CASSQEVADYEQYF.

This clonotype was seen many times. The rearrangement links TRBV30 to TRBJ2-7; TRBD2 might be the D (5 bases). V dropped 4 bases and J dropped 0 bases, with 13 bases sitting between them. The CDR3 totals 14 residues. Germline values: CDR1 GTSNPN, CDR2 SVGIG (reference sequence). The CDR3 DNA is TGTGCCTGGAAAAGCGGTCCGACCTCCTACGAGCAGTACTTC. This sequence encodes CAWKSGPTSYEQYF.

This clonotype occurred many times. The chain has TRBV19 and TRBJ2-2; 9 nucleotides align to TRBD1. Germline V gives CDR1 LNHDA, CDR2 SQIVND (reference sequence). The CDR3 sequence is 16 residues long. J was trimmed by 5 bases and V by 4 bases; bases with no gene match: 8. The CDR3 reads CASSNRDRDGTGELFF. Written as DNA, the CDR3 is TGTGCCAGTAGTAACCGGGACAGGGATGGGACCGGGGAGCTGTTTTTT.

In this sample, this clonotype turned up many times. This chain connects TRBV12-3 or TRBV12-4 to TRBJ1-2, with 7 bases aligning to TRBD1. V dropped 8 bases and J dropped 4; count of bases not matched to a gene: 7. The CDR3 has 13 amino acids. Written as DNA, the CDR3 is TGTGCCAGCGGGGGACAGCCTTTCTATGGCTACACCTTC. Protein sequence: CASGGQPFYGYTF.

Ten or more counts support this clonotype. The chain links TRBV4-3 to TRBJ1-2; the D gene is possibly TRBD1 (6 bases). Trimming removed 2 bases at V and 4 bases at J, with 17 bases between. CDR1 is LGHNA and CDR2 is YSLEER in the germline V gene. The CDR3 runs 16 residues. The DNA of the CDR3 is TGCGCCAGCAGCCAATATGGGGGGCAGGGGTTCTATGGCTACACCTTC. It specifies CASSQYGGQGFYGYTF.

This clonotype was seen ten or more times. V usage is TRBV20-1 and J usage is TRBJ1-1; D gene unclear. This CDR3 comprises 12 residues. Germline V gives CDR1 DFQATT, CDR2 SNEGSKA (reference sequence). Trimming took off 2 bases at V and 2 bases at J, with 6 bases between the two ends. DNA for the CDR3: TGCAGTGCTAGAATTCCCAACACTGAAGCTTTCTTT. Protein product: CSARIPNTEAFF.

J is TRBJ2-6 and V is TRBV12-3 or TRBV12-4; D gene unclear. V was clipped by 4 bases and J by 1 base, with 8 bases between them. CDR3 length: 15 amino acids. The DNA for the CDR3 is TGTGCCAGCAGTTATGGTAGTTCTGGGGCCAACGTCCTGACTTTC. Protein product: CASSYGSSGANVLTF.

This clonotype was observed at least ten times. The CDR3 reads CSARLAQETQYF. CDR3 coding DNA: TGCAGTGCTAGACTAGCCCAAGAGACCCAGTACTTC. The genes are TRBV20-1 and TRBJ2-5; D might be TRBD2 (5 bases). Trimming stripped 2 bases from V and 1 base from J, with 5 bases between. Germline CDR1 is DFQATT and CDR2 is SNEGSKA (reference sequence). The CDR3 contains 12 residues.

This clonotype was counted many times. The chain has TRBV6-1 and TRBJ1-1; unclear D gene. Germline loops: CDR1 MNHNS, CDR2 SASEGT. The CDR3 extends over 13 amino acids. V lost 7 bases, J lost 4 bases, and 13 bases lay in between. The DNA of the CDR3 is TGTGCCAGCATAAAGCAGTCCCCCACTGAAGCTTTCTTT. Its translation is CASIKQSPTEAFF.

The V gene is TRBV27, the J gene TRBJ1-2; weak D call: TRBD1 (5 bases). CDR3 length: 13 residues. Trimming stripped 7 bases from V and 2 bases from J, with 11 bases between. Per the germline V gene, CDR1 is MNHEY and CDR2 is SMNVEV (reference sequence). The CDR3 spells CASKRAGNYGYTF. CDR3 sequence (DNA): TGTGCCAGCAAGAGGGCAGGGAACTATGGCTACACCTTC.

This clonotype was seen many times. The chain couples TRBV9 to TRBJ2-5; 7 nucleotides match TRBD2. The CDR3 spans 17 residues. The J segment lost 3 bases and the V segment lost 3 bases, leaving 14 bases of the junction unmatched. Germline CDR1 is SGDLS and CDR2 is YYNGEE. Here the CDR3 DNA reads TGTGCCAGCAGCGGCTCTCCTTTTGGGGGGGGTGAAGAGACCCAGTACTTC. Its translation is CASSGSPFGGGEETQYF.

This clonotype was detected a few times. J is TRBJ2-7 and V is TRBV28; TRBD2 aligns across 15 bases. From germline, CDR1 is MDHEN and CDR2 SYDVKM. The CDR3 has 15 residues. Trimming at V came to 8 bases and at J to 5 bases, leaving 7 bases not matched to a gene. The CDR3 here is CASRGTSGRMDEQYF. CDR3 nucleotide sequence: TGTGCCAGCCGAGGGACTAGCGGGAGGATGGACGAGCAGTACTTC.

This clonotype came up once. The gene calls are TRBV7-8 and TRBJ2-2, with 10 bases matching TRBD1. Germline-derived CDR1 and CDR2 are SGHVS and FQNEAQ. Trimming took 5 bases from V and 8 from J; bases not matched to a gene: 5. The CDR3 contains 14 residues. DNA for the CDR3: TGTGCCAGCAGCAGACAGGGGGCAGGGGGGGAGCTGTTTTTT. Protein product: CASSRQGAGGELFF.

At least ten counts were recorded for this clonotype. The rearrangement uses TRBV9 and TRBJ1-5; D is unresolved. The CDR3 has 15 residues. Trimming shortened V by 0 bases and J by 5 bases, and 12 bases separated the two germline ends. CDR1 and CDR2 from the germline V gene are SGDLS and YYNGEE. CDR3 in DNA: TGTGCCAGCAGCGTAGTAATGGAGGGCGATCAGCCCCAGCATTTT. It codes for CASSVVMEGDQPQHF.

This clonotype was seen at least ten times. The J gene is TRBJ1-2, the V gene TRBV29-1, with 10 positions matching TRBD1. CDR3 size: 13 residues. V shed 7 bases and J 6 bases; nucleotides not matched to a gene: 8. CDR1 is SQVTM, CDR2 ANQGSEA, per germline. CDR3 in amino acids: CSARTGGRDGYTF. The CDR3, as DNA: TGCAGCGCGAGGACAGGGGGACGAGATGGCTACACCTTC.

This clonotype was seen ten or more times. The chain links TRBV7-2 to TRBJ1-2; D remains unclear. This CDR3 has 14 residues. CDR1 is SGHTA and CDR2 is FQGNSA in the germline V gene. With 0 bases removed from V and 2 bases from J, the gap between germline ends came to 7 bases. The CDR3 DNA reads as TGTGCCAGCAGCTTAGCAGTAGGAAACTATGGCTACACCTTC. This translates into CASSLAVGNYGYTF.

As for this clonotype: Likely a read error: the CDR3 ends without its conserved phenylalanine or tryptophan. The rearrangement links TRBV20-1 to TRBJ1-5; D might be TRBD1 (5 bases). CDR1 DFQATT and CDR2 SNEGSKA come from the germline V gene (reference sequence). The length of the CDR3 is 14 residues. Between the trimmed V and J ends, which lost 3 bases and 4 bases, there was a span of 13 bases. The CDR3 bases are TGCAGTGCTAGGAGGTCCGGGGGAAATCAGCCCCAGCATCTT. It encodes CSARRSGGNQPQHL.

This clonotype has ten or more counts. V gene TRBV10-1 combines with J gene TRBJ2-5; possibly TRBD2 for D (6 bases). The CDR3 is made up of 14 amino acids. The V gene's germline CDR1 is WNHNN and CDR2 SYGVQD (reference sequence). V lost 6 bases to trimming and J lost 5 bases, with 16 bases between them. CDR3 nucleotides: TGCGCCAGCAGCCTTGGAGGGGAATTGGAGACCCAGTACTTC. This codes for CASSLGGELETQYF.

This clonotype was detected many times. The chain recombines TRBV4-2 with TRBJ1-1; 8 bases are a match to TRBD1. Germline loops: CDR1 LGHNA, CDR2 YNFKEQ. The CDR3 is 17 residues long. The trim removed 0 bases at V and 5 bases at J, leaving 11 bases unmatched. The CDR3 loop reads CASSQDPGQGARTEAFF. The CDR3 DNA reads TGTGCCAGCAGCCAAGATCCTGGGCAGGGGGCGCGGACTGAAGCTTTCTTT.

This clonotype was counted ten times or more. The rearrangement uses TRBV20-1 and TRBJ2-5; D gene ambiguous. The length of the CDR3 is 12 residues. V lost 5 bases to trimming and J lost 5 bases, with 12 bases between them. Germline values: CDR1 DFQATT, CDR2 SNEGSKA (reference sequence). The CDR3 reads CSAARHRETQYF. The CDR3 coding sequence is TGCAGTGCTGCCCGCCACCGGGAGACCCAGTACTTC.

This clonotype has at least ten counts. The rearrangement links TRBV12-3 or TRBV12-4 to TRBJ2-2; D remains ambiguous. Trimming shortened V by 6 bases and J by 3 bases, and 5 bases separated the two germline ends. There are 12 residues in the CDR3. The CDR3 sequence: CASSPDTGELFF. CDR3 bases: TGTGCCAGCAGCCCCGACACCGGGGAGCTGTTTTTT.

Ten or more counts support this clonotype. The V call is TRBV6-1, the J call TRBJ2-7; 7 positions agree with TRBD1. J lost 6 bases, V lost 6 bases, and 8 bases had no gene match. The CDR3 sequence is 13 residues long. Per the germline V gene, CDR1 is MNHNS and CDR2 is SASEGT. The CDR3 sequence is CASRQLDRVEQYF. The CDR3 DNA reads as TGTGCCAGCAGGCAACTCGACAGGGTCGAGCAGTACTTC.